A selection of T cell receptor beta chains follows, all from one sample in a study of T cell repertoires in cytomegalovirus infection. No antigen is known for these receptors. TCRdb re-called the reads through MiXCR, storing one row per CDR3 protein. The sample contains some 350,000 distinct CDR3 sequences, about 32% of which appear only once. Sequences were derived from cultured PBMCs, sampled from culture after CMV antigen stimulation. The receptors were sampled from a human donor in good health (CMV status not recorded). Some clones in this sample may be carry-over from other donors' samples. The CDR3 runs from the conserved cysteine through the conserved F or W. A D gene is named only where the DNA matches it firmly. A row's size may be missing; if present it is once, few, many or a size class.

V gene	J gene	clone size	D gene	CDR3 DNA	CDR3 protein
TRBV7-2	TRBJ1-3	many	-	TGTGCCAGCAGCTCTTATTCGGGTTATGGAAACACCATATATTTT	CASSSYSGYGNTIYF
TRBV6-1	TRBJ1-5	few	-	TGTGCCAGCAGTGAAGTTTCAGGGCCCAATCAGCCCCAGCATTTT	CASSEVSGPNQPQHF
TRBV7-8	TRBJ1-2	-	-	TGTGCCAGCAGCCCCCCGGGGTGGTATGGCTACACCTTC	CASSPPGWYGYTF
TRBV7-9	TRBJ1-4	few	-	TGTGCCAGCATTCCCCAGAAAGGGATAGCAACTAATGAAAAACTGTTTTTT	CASIPQKGIATNEKLFF
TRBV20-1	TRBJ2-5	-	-	TGCAGTGCTAACATCCCTTACCAGGAGACCCAGTACTTC	CSANIPYQETQYF
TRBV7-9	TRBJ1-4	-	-	TGTGCCAGCAGCAACCTACCGGGTTTGGGGCGTGAAAAACTGTTTTTT	CASSNLPGLGREKLFF
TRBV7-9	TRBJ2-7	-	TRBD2	TGTGCCAGCAGCTTAGCGGGGCCTAGCGGTACAGGAGAGCAGTACTTC	CASSLAGPSGTGEQYF
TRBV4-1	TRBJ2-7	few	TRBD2	TGCGCCAGCAGCCAAGAAAGGCGACTAGCGGGAGGTCCCCCCTCCTACGAGCAGTACTTC	CASSQERRLAGGPPSYEQYF
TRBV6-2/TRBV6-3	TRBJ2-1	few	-	TGTGCCAGCAGTTTTCAGGGATACTCCTACAATGAGCAGTTCTTC	CASSFQGYSYNEQFF
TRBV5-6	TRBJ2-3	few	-	TGTGCCAGTAAACGTCGGGCAGATATCACAGATACGCAGTATTTT	CASKRRADITDTQYF
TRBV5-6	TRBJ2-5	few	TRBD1	TGTGCCAGCAGCATGGACAGGGTCGTGACCCAGTACTTC	CASSMDRVVTQYF
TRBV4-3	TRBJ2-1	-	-	TGCGCCAGCAGCCAGGTCGGGCGGGATCTCCGGGTACATGAGCAGTTCTTC	CASSQVGRDLRVHEQFF
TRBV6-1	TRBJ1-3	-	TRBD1	TGTGCCACCGGGACAGGGGGCCTACTCTCTGGAAACACCATATATTTT	CATGTGGLLSGNTIYF
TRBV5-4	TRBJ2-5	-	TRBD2	TGTGCCAGCAGCTCGGAACTAGCGGGAGTAGAGACCCAGTACTTC	CASSSELAGVETQYF
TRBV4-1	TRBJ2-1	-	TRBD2	TGCGCCAGCGGGCATAGCGGGCTATCCTCCTACAATGAGCAGTTCTTC	CASGHSGLSSYNEQFF
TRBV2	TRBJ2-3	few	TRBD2	TGTGCCAGCAAGTACGGGAACGGGGGGACAGATACGCAGTATTTT	CASKYGNGGTDTQYF
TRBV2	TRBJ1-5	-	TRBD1	TGTGCCAGCAGCACCGACAGGGGCCGCAATCAGCCCCAGCATTTT	CASSTDRGRNQPQHF
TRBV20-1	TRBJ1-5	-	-	TGCAGTGCTAGAGATAGAGTGACAGACCGATATAGCAATCAGCCCCAGCATTTT	CSARDRVTDRYSNQPQHF
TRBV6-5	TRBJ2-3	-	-	TGTGCCAGCTCAATTACTTGGGCTAGCGAAGCCTCCCCCACAGATACGCAGTATTTT	CASSITWASEASPTDTQYF
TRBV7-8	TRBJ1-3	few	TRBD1	TGTGCCAGCAGCTCTAGGGGGCCTCATAAGGACACCATATATTTT	CASSSRGPHKDTIYF
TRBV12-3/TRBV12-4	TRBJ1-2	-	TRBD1	TGTGCCAGCAGTCCGGGACAGGGAGGGCCAGAAGGCTACACCTTC	CASSPGQGGPEGYTF
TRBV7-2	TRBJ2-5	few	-	TGTGCCAGCAGCTCCCAACGTTATCAAGAGACCCAGTACTTC	CASSSQRYQETQYF
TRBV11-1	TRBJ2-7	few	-	TGTGCCAGCAGCTTAGCTAACGCACAGGGTAGGCCCTACGAGCAGTACTTC	CASSLANAQGRPYEQYF
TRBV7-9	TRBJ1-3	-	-	TGTGCCAGCAGCTTAGGAGGAGCTAGGGGTACTAGCTCTGGAAACACCATATATTTT	CASSLGGARGTSSGNTIYF
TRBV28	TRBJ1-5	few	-	TGTGCCAGCAGGGCAGGGGATAATCAGCCCCAGCATTTT	CASRAGDNQPQHF
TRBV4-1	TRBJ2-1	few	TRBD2	TGCGCCAGCAGCACCCCCGGGACTAGCGGTCACAATGAGCAGTTCTTC	CASSTPGTSGHNEQFF
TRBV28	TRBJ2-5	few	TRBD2	TGTGCCAGCAGTTCACCTCGGACTAGCGGGAGTAGTGGGATCCAAGAGACCCAGTACTTC	CASSSPRTSGSSGIQETQYF
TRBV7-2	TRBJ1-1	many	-	TGTGCCAGCAGTCTCGACCCAGGACAGAACACTGAAGCTTTCTTT	CASSLDPGQNTEAFF
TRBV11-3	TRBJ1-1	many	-	TGTGCCAGCAGCTTAGATCAAGGGGGGTCGGTCAGGTCAACTGAAGCTTTCTTT	CASSLDQGGSVRSTEAFF
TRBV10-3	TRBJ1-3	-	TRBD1	TGTGCCATCAGTGAGGAAGAAGGGACAGGGCCATATTTT	CAISEEEGTGPYF
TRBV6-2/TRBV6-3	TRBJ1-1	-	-	TGTGCCAGCAGCTCACAGGGTGGAGCTTTCTTT	CASSSQGGAFF
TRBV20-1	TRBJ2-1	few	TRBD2	TGCAGTGCTAGTAGGACTAGCAGCTACAATGAGCAGTTCTTC	CSASRTSSYNEQFF
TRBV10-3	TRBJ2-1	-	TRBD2	TGTGCCATCAGTGAGTCGACTGGCGGGGGGTCCTACAATGAGCAGTTCTTC	CAISESTGGGSYNEQFF
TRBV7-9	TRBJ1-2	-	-	TGTGCCAGCAGCCTTCCCCTCCTCTTC	CASSLPLLF
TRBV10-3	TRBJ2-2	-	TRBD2	TGTGCCATCAGTGATCCGGCTAGCGGGAGGCATAACACCGGGGAGCTGTTTTTT	CAISDPASGRHNTGELFF
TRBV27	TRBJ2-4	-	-	TGTGCCAGCAGTTTAGGAGCGGACCGCAAAAACATTCAGTACTTC	CASSLGADRKNIQYF
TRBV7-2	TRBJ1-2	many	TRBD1	TGTGCCAGCAGCTCCGGGACAGGGGCTAACTATGGCTACACCTTC	CASSSGTGANYGYTF
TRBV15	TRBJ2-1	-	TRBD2	TGTGCCACCAGCACCTTTTATAGCGGGAGAGGAGGGGGTGAGCAGTTCTTC	CATSTFYSGRGGGEQFF
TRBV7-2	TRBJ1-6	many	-	TGTGCCAGCAGCTTAGTTCGGGGGATGGATTCACCCCTCCACTTT	CASSLVRGMDSPLHF
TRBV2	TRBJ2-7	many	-	TGTGCCAGCGCCCGGGACGCCGCCTACGAGCAGTACTTC	CASARDAAYEQYF
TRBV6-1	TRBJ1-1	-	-	TGTGCCAGTCGATACCCGGGACCGCAGAACACTGAAGCTTTCTTT	CASRYPGPQNTEAFF